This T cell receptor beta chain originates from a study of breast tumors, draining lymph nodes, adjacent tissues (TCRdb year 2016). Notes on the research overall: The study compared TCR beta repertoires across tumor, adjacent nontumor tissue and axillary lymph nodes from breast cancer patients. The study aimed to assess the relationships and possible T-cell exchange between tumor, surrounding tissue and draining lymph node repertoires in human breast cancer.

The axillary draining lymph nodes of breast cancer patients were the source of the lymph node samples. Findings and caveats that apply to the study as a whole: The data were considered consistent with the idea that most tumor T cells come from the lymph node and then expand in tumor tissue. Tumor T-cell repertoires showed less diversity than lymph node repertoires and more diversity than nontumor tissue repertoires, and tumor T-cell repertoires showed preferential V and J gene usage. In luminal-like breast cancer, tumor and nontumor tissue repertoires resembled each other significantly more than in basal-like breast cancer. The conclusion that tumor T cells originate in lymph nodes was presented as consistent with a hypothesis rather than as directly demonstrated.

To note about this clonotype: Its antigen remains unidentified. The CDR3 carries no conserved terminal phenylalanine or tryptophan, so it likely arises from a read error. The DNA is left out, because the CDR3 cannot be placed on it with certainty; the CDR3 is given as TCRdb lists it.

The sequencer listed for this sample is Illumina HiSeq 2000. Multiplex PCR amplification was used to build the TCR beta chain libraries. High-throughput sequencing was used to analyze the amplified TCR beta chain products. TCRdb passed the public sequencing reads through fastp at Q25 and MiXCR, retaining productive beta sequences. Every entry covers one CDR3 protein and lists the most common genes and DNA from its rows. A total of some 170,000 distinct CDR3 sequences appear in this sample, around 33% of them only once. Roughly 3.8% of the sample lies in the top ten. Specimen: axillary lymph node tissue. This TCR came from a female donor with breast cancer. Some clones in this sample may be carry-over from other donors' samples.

This receptor carries the CDR3 CSAARANTGELLL. This sequence uses TRBV20-1 and TRBJ2-2. According to the germline V gene (reference sequence), CDR1 reads DFQATT and CDR2 reads SNEGSKA. Termini included, the CDR3 measures 13 amino acids.